These T cell receptor beta chains were read from a single sample in a study of human T cells and chemical hapten exposure. TCRdb used MiXCR to reprocess the RACE reads, holding one entry per CDR3 protein. There are just over 70,000 distinct CDR3 sequences in the sample; approximately 10% occur only once, and roughly 1.4% lies in the top ten. Sequences were derived from whole blood, sampled in connection with sensitization to the hapten diphenylcyclopropenone (DPC). The receptors derive from a woman aged 45-65 years with alopecia areata. Some clones in this sample may be carry-over from other donors' samples. CDR3s include the opening cysteine and the closing phenylalanine or tryptophan. The order of the fields is D gene, V gene, J gene, clone size, CDR3 DNA, CDR3 protein. The D gene is left open where the match is weak. Clone size appears in some rows only: once, few, many, or a class for an expanded clone.

TRBD2	TRBV19	TRBJ2-1	many	TGTGCCAGTAGTCCCCGGACTAGCTGGAATGAGCAGTTCTTC	CASSPRTSWNEQFF
-	TRBV5-4	TRBJ2-3	-	TGTGCCAGCGGGGAAAGGGGAAATACGCAGTATTTT	CASGERGNTQYF
TRBD1	TRBV24-1	TRBJ2-2	many	TGTGCCACCAGTACCAGTCGACAGGGGAACACCGGGGAGCTGTTTTTT	CATSTSRQGNTGELFF
-	TRBV28	TRBJ2-7	few	TGTGCCAGCAACCTAGGACTCCGCTCCTACGAGCAGTACTTC	CASNLGLRSYEQYF
TRBD1	TRBV6-6	TRBJ2-1	few	TGTGCCAGCAGTGGGACAGTTTTTGAGCAGTTCTTC	CASSGTVFEQFF
TRBD1	TRBV7-9	TRBJ1-2	-	TGTGCCAGCAGCTTCCGGACAGGTTTTAACTATGGCTACACCTTC	CASSFRTGFNYGYTF
-	TRBV7-2	TRBJ1-1	few	TGTGCCAGCAGCTTCCGCACAGGGAACACTGAAGCTTTCTTT	CASSFRTGNTEAFF
TRBD2	TRBV2	TRBJ2-1	-	TGTGCCAGCTTAGAGCGGGAGGGTTACAATGAGCAGTTCTTC	CASLEREGYNEQFF
-	TRBV20-1	TRBJ1-5	-	TGCAGTGGGGAGAGAGGGGCTGGACAGCCCCAGCATTTT	CSGERGAGQPQHF
-	TRBV2	TRBJ2-3	-	TGTGCCAGCAGCAACGAGGCCACAGATACGCAGTATTTT	CASSNEATDTQYF
-	TRBV24-1	TRBJ1-2	few	TGTGCCACCAGTGAGGCAGGACTCTATGGCTACACCTTC	CATSEAGLYGYTF
-	TRBV3-1	TRBJ1-1	many	TGTGCCAGCAGCCAAGAGTGGGAGAACACTGAAGCTTTCTTT	CASSQEWENTEAFF
TRBD1	TRBV5-5	TRBJ1-2	-	TGTGCCAGCAGCTTCCGACAGGGAAGCTATGGCTACACCTTC	CASSFRQGSYGYTF
-	TRBV11-2	TRBJ2-1	few	TGTGCCAGCAGCTTCGGGAGATCGTACAATGAGCAGTTCTTC	CASSFGRSYNEQFF
-	TRBV14	TRBJ2-3	many	TGTGCCAGCAGCCGGGACCTTCGAGATACGCAGTATTTT	CASSRDLRDTQYF
TRBD1	TRBV10-3	TRBJ1-1	few	TGTGCCATCAGTGAGTCGGACAGGGACAACACTGAAGCTTTCTTT	CAISESDRDNTEAFF
-	TRBV7-8	TRBJ2-3	few	TGTGCCAGCAGGGGCACAGATACGCAGTATTTT	CASRGTDTQYF
TRBD2	TRBV28	TRBJ2-2	-	TGTGCCAGCAGTCCTCCGGGACTAGCGGGGGGGAACACCGGGGAGCTGTTTTTT	CASSPPGLAGGNTGELFF
TRBD1	TRBV28	TRBJ1-1	many	TGTGCCAGCAACACACCCGGGACAGGGGGCTTGGCTTTCTTT	CASNTPGTGGLAFF
-	TRBV5-1	TRBJ2-1	-	TGCGCCAGCAGCTTGGAGGGTAGCGGAGGGGTGAAGGGAGAGCAGTTCTTC	CASSLEGSGGVKGEQFF
-	TRBV29-1	TRBJ2-7	many	TGCAGCGTTGAGACAGCCTACGAGCAGTACTTC	CSVETAYEQYF
TRBD2	TRBV2	TRBJ2-3	-	TGTGCCAGCAGTGAGGTAGCGGGAGTAGATACGCAGTATTTT	CASSEVAGVDTQYF
TRBD1	TRBV7-6	TRBJ2-2	many	TGTGCCAGCAGCTTAGGGCAGGGGGCCACCGGGGAGCTGTTTTTT	CASSLGQGATGELFF
TRBD2	TRBV6-5	TRBJ2-5	many	TGTGCCAGCAGTTACTCGTTAGCGCGGGAGGCGACCCAGTACTTC	CASSYSLAREATQYF
-	TRBV5-1	TRBJ1-1	few	TGCGCCAGCAGCTTGGAACGGAACACTGAAGCTTTCTTT	CASSLERNTEAFF
-	TRBV28	TRBJ2-7	few	TGTGCCAGCCGATTGGCCTACGAGCAGTACTTC	CASRLAYEQYF
-	TRBV7-8	TRBJ1-5	many	TGTGCCAGCAGCCAAAGGGGGGATAGCAATCAGCCCCAGCATTTT	CASSQRGDSNQPQHF
-	TRBV18	TRBJ2-3	few	TGTGCCAGCTCCCCAAACTTGGGAACCGATACGCAGTATTTT	CASSPNLGTDTQYF
-	TRBV6-5	TRBJ1-2	few	TGTGCCAGCAGTTACTCCCAAAACGGTCAGAATGGCTACACCTTC	CASSYSQNGQNGYTF
-	TRBV4-2	TRBJ1-5	many	TGTGCCAGCAGCCAAGACGCAGGGAATCAGCCCCAGCATTTT	CASSQDAGNQPQHF
-	TRBV20-1	TRBJ2-7	few	TGCAGTGCTAGAGATCTAGGAGGGAACTCCTACGAGCAGTACTTC	CSARDLGGNSYEQYF
-	TRBV12-3/TRBV12-4	TRBJ1-3	many	TGTGCCAGCAGTCCGGCGAAGTTCGGCATCTCTGGAAACACCATATATTTT	CASSPAKFGISGNTIYF
TRBD2	TRBV5-1	TRBJ2-3	many	TGCGCCAGCAGCCCTCAAGCGGGGTACCCAGATACGCAGTATTTT	CASSPQAGYPDTQYF
-	TRBV3-1	TRBJ2-2	-	TGTGCCAGCAGCCAAGGGCCCGGGGAGCTGTTTTTT	CASSQGPGELFF
-	TRBV12-3/TRBV12-4	TRBJ2-7	-	TGTGCCAGCAGTTTATGGACCAGTGAGCAGTACTTC	CASSLWTSEQYF
TRBD1	TRBV7-2	TRBJ1-4	few	TGTGCCAGCAATGGACAGGGTTCAACTAATGAAAAACTGTTTTTT	CASNGQGSTNEKLFF
-	TRBV5-1	TRBJ1-6	many	TGCGCCAGCAGCTGGCTGGGAGATTCACCCCTCCACTTT	CASSWLGDSPLHF
-	TRBV7-9	TRBJ1-5	many	TGTGCCAGCAGCCCTACGACAGATAGCAATCAGCCCCAGCATTTT	CASSPTTDSNQPQHF
TRBD2	TRBV11-2	TRBJ2-7	few	TGTGCCAGCAGCTTAACGACTAGCGGGATAGGTGAGCAGTACTTC	CASSLTTSGIGEQYF
-	TRBV11-2	TRBJ2-2	few	TGTGCCATCAAAGGATCTGGGGAGCTGTTTTTT	CAIKGSGELFF
-	TRBV11-2	TRBJ2-1	many	TGTGCCAGCAGCCAGGGGGGGACAAGCTACAATGAGCAGTTCTTC	CASSQGGTSYNEQFF
-	TRBV5-6	TRBJ2-3	few	TGTGCCAGCAGGAGCGCGGCAGATACGCAGTATTTT	CASRSAADTQYF
TRBD1	TRBV28	TRBJ1-1	-	TGTGCCAGCTACCGGGACAGGGGGCCAACTGAAGCTTTCTTT	CASYRDRGPTEAFF
TRBD1	TRBV29-1	TRBJ1-2	-	TGCAGCGTTGCAACCTCAGGGGGCGACTATGGCTACACCTTC	CSVATSGGDYGYTF
-	TRBV7-2	TRBJ2-3	few	TGTGCCAGCAGCGGGAAGGTCCACCCAGATACGCAGTATTTT	CASSGKVHPDTQYF
-	TRBV20-1	TRBJ1-5	many	TGCAGTGCTAGTGGCGGGGTGGGCCAGCCCCAGCATTTT	CSASGGVGQPQHF
-	TRBV6-5	TRBJ2-7	few	TGTGCCAGCAGTTATAGCGGCAGGGGCCCCGCCTACGAGCAGTACTTC	CASSYSGRGPAYEQYF
-	TRBV6-5	TRBJ1-3	few	TGTGCCAGCCTCGAGGGTTCTGGAAACACCATATATTTT	CASLEGSGNTIYF
-	TRBV6-2/TRBV6-3	TRBJ2-1	few	TGTGCCAGCAGTCCGCATAACGGTGAGCAGTTCTTC	CASSPHNGEQFF
TRBD1	TRBV29-1	TRBJ2-1	many	TGCAGCGGGGGGACAGGGAGTTGGGGCAATGAGCAGTTCTTC	CSGGTGSWGNEQFF
-	TRBV7-6	TRBJ1-5	-	TGTGCCAGCAGCTTAAGGGTTACGGAGCCCCAGCATTTT	CASSLRVTEPQHF
TRBD2	TRBV3-1	TRBJ2-1	many	TGTGCCAGCAGCCATGCCGGGACTAGCGGGAGCGATGAGCAGTTCTTC	CASSHAGTSGSDEQFF
-	TRBV10-3	TRBJ1-5	few	TGTGCCATCGGCGGGGGTATTTATCAGCCCCAGCATTTT	CAIGGGIYQPQHF
TRBD1	TRBV29-1	TRBJ2-3	-	TGCAGCGCCTCGAGACAGGGCGGGACAGATACGCAGTATTTT	CSASRQGGTDTQYF
-	TRBV6-4	TRBJ1-1	many	TGTGCCAGCAGCTACAGTCACGAATCCTTTGAAGCTTTCTTT	CASSYSHESFEAFF
TRBD1	TRBV11-3	TRBJ2-1	many	TGTGCCAGCAGCTTAGGGACAGGACCTCTTAATGAGCAGTTCTTC	CASSLGTGPLNEQFF